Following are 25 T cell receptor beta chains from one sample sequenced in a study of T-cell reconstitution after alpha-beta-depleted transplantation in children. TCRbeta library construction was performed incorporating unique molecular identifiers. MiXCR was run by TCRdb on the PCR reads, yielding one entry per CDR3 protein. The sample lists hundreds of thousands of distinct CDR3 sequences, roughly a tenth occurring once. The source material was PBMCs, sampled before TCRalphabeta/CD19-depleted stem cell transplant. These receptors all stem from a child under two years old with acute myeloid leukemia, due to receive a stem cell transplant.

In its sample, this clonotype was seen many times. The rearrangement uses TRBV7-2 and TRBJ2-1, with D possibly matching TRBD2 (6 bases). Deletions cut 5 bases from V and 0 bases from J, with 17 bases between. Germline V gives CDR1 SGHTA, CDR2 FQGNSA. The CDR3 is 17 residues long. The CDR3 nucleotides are TGTGCCAGCAGCCCCCGGGGGATCTCGAGCTCCTACAATGAGCAGTTCTTC. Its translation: CASSPRGISSSYNEQFF.

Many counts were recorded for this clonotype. The CDR3 nucleotides read TGCAGTGCTAACCAGGCGGGAGGCTACAATGAGCAGTTCTTC. Protein product: CSANQAGGYNEQFF. V is TRBV20-1 and J is TRBJ2-1; 8 bases line up with TRBD2. In germline, CDR1 is DFQATT, CDR2 SNEGSKA (reference sequence). This CDR3 is 14 amino acids long. Trimming removed 4 bases from V and 3 bases from J; junction bases left unmatched: 5.

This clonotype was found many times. This chain's CDR3 is CASSWAGQAEQFF. CDR3 coding DNA: TGTGCCAGCAGCTGGGCCGGACAGGCAGAGCAGTTCTTC. The chain combines TRBV7-9 with TRBJ2-1; 7 positions agree with TRBD1. This CDR3 has 13 residues. CDR1 and CDR2 (germline): SEHNR, FQNEAQ (reference sequence). Unmatched junction bases numbered 7, after V lost 4 bases and J lost 10 bases. Using reference TRBV7-9 and TRBJ2-1 for the parts outside the CDR3, the full variable domain is DTGVSQNPRHKITKRGQNVTFRCDPISEHNRLYWYRQTLGQGPEFLTYFQNEAQLEKSRLLSDRFSAERPKGSFSTLEIQRTEQGDSAMYLCASSWAGQAEQFFGPGTRLTVL.

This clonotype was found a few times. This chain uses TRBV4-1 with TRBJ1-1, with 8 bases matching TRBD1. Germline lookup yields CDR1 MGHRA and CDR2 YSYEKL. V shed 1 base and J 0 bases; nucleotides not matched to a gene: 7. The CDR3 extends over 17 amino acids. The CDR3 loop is CASSQGGAGGMNTEAFF. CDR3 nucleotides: TGCGCCAGCAGCCAAGGGGGGGCAGGGGGCATGAACACTGAAGCTTTCTTT.

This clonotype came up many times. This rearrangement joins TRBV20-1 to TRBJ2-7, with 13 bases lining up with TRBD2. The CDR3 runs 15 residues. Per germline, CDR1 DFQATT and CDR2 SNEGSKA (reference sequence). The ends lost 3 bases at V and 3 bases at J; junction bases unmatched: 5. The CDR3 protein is CSARQGLAGLYEQYF. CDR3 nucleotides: TGCAGTGCTAGGCAGGGACTAGCGGGACTCTACGAGCAGTACTTC.

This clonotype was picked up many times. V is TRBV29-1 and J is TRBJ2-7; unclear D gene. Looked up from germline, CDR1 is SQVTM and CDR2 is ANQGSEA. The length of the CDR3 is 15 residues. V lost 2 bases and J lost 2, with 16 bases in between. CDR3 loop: CSVERSDMSAYEQYF. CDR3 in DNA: TGCAGCGTTGAACGTTCAGACATGTCCGCCTACGAGCAGTACTTC.

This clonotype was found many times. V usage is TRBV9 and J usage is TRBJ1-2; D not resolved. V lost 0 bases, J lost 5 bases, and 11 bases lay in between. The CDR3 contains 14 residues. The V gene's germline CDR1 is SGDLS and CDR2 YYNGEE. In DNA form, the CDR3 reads TGTGCCAGCAGCGTAGGGAACAGAGGGTATGGCTACACCTTC. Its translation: CASSVGNRGYGYTF.

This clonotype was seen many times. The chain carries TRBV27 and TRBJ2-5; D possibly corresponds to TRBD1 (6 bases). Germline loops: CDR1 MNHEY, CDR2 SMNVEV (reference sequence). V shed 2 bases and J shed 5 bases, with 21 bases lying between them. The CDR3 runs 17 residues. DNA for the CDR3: TGTGCCAGCAGTTTAGTCCGCTCCGGACAGCATCATGAGACCCAGTACTTC. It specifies CASSLVRSGQHHETQYF.

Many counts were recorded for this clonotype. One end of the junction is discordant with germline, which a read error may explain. CDR3 region: CASSSGGTDTQYF. CDR3 DNA: TGTGCCAGCAGCTCAGGGGGCACAGATACGCAGTATTTT. The chain carries TRBV5-1 and TRBJ2-3; TRBD1 might be the D (6 bases). The CDR3 is 13 amino acids. Germline values: CDR1 SGHRS, CDR2 YFSETQ.

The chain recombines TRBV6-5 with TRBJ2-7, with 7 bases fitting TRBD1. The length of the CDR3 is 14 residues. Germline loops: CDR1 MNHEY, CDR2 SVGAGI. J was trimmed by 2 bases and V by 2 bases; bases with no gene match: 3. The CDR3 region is CASSYQGTAYEQYF. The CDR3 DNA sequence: TGTGCCAGCAGTTACCAGGGGACAGCCTACGAGCAGTACTTC.

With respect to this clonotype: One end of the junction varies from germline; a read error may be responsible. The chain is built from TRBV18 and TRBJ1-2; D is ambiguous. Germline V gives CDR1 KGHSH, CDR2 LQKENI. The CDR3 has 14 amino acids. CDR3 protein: CASSPAGARDGYTF. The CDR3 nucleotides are TGTGCCAGCTCACCAGCGGGCGCGAGGGATGGCTACACCTTT.

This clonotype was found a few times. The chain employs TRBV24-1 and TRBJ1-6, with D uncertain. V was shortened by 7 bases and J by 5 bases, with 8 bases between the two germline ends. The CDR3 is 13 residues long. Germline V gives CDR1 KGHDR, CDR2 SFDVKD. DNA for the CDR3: TGTGCCACCAGCAGACGGCATAATTCACCCCTCCACTTT. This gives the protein CATSRRHNSPLHF.

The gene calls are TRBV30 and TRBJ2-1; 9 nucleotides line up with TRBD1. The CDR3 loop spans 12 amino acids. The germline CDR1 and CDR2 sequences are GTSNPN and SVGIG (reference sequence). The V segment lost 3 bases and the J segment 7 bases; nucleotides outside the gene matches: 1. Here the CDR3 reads CAWRQGANEQFF. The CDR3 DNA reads TGTGCCTGGAGACAGGGGGCAAATGAGCAGTTCTTC. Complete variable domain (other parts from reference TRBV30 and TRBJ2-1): SQTIHQWPATLVQPVGSPLSLECTVEGTSNPNLYWYRQAAGRGLQLLFYSVGIGQISSEVPQNLSASRPQDRQFILSSKKLLLSDSGFYLCAWRQGANEQFFGPGTRLTVL.

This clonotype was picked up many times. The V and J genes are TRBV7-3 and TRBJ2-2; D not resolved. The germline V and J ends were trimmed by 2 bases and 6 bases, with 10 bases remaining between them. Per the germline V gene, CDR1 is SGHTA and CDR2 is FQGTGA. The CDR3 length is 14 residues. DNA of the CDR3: TGTGCCAGCAGCTTACACGGAATTTCCGGGGAGCTGTTTTTT. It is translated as CASSLHGISGELFF.

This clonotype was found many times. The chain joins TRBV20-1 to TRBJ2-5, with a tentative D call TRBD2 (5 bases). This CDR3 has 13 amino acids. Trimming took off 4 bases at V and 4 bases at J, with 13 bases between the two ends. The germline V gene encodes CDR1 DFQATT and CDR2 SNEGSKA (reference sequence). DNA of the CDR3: TGCAGTGCTACCGACTCCGCGGGAGAGACCCAGTACTTC. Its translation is CSATDSAGETQYF.

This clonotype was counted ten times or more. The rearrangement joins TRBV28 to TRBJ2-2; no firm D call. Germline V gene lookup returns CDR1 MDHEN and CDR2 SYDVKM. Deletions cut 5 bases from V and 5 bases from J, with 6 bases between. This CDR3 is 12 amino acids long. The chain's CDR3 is CASSAGTGELFF. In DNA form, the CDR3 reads TGTGCCAGCAGTGCTGGGACCGGGGAGCTGTTTTTT.

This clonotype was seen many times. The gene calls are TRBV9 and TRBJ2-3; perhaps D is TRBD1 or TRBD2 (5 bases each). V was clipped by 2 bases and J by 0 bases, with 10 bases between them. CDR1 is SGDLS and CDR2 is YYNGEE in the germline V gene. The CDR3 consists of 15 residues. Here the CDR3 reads CASSVGPTSTDTQYF. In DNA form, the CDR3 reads TGTGCCAGCAGCGTGGGACCGACTAGCACAGATACGCAGTATTTT.

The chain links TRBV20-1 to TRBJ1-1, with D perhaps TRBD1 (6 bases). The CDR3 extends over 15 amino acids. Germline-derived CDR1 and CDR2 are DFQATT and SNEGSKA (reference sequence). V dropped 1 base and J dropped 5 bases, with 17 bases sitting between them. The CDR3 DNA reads TGCAGTGCTAGAGGGGGGGGGGCTTTGGATACTGAAGCTTTCTTT. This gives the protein CSARGGGALDTEAFF.

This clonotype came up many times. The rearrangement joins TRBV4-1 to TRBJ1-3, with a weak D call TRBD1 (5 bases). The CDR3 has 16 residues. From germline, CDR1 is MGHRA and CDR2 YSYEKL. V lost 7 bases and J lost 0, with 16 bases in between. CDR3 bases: TGCGCCAGCACCCGTGACAGCACGAACTCTGGAAACACCATATATTTT. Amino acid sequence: CASTRDSTNSGNTIYF.

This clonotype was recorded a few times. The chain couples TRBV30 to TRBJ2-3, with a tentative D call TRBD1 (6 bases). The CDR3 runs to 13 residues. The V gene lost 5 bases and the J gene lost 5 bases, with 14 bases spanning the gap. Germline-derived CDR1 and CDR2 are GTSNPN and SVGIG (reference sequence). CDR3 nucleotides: TGTGCCTGGGGTGAGGGGGATATAGATACGCAGTATTTT. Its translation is CAWGEGDIDTQYF.

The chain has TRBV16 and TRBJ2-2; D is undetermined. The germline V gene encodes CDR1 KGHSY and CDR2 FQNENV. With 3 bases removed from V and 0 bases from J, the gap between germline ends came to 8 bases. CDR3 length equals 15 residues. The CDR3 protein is CASSQRRTNTGELFF. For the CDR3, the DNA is TGTGCCAGCAGCCAGCGGAGAACGAACACCGGGGAGCTGTTTTTT.

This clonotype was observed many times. The CDR3 DNA reads as TGTGCCAGCAGCCACGAACGTCTAGCGGGAGCCGGGGAGCTGTTTTTT. Residues: CASSHERLAGAGELFF. This chain links TRBV2 with TRBJ2-2; 10 bases map to TRBD2. J lost 6 bases, V lost 6 bases, and 10 bases had no gene match. Per the germline V gene, CDR1 is SNHLY and CDR2 is FYNNEI. The CDR3 is 16 residues long.

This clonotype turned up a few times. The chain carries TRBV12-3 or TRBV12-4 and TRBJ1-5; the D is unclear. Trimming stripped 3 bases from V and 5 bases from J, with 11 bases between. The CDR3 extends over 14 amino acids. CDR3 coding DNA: TGTGCCAGCAGTTTTCGATCGTGGGATCAGCCCCAGCATTTT. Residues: CASSFRSWDQPQHF.

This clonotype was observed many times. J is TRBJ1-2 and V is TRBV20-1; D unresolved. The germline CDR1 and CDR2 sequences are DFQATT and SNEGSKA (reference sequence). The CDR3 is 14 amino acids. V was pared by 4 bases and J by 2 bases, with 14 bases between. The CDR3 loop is CSATSTAINYGYTF. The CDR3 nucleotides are TGCAGTGCTACGTCTACGGCCATCAACTATGGCTACACCTTC.

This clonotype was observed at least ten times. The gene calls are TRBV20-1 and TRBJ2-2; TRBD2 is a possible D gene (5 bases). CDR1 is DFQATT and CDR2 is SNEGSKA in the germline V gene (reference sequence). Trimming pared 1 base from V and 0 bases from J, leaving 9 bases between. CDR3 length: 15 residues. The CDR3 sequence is CSARAVGANTGELFF. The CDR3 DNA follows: TGCAGTGCTAGAGCCGTCGGGGCGAACACCGGGGAGCTGTTTTTT.